The sequence of this T cell receptor (beta chain) was determined in a study of blood T cell repertoires in COVID-19. As concerns this clone: Other DNA sequences within the sample encode an identical CDR3.

Data came from immunoSEQ multiplex PCR; TCRdb stores just in-frame clones and leaves some out. The data show around 150,000 clones, around four fifths seen once. Trimming took 1 base from V and 5 from J, leaving 8 bases between them. Germline V gene sequence: CDR1 LGHDT, CDR2 YNNKEL (reference sequence). The CDR3 runs 13 residues. The chain uses TRBV3-1 (or the pseudogene TRBV3-2) and TRBJ1-2, with D maybe TRBD1 (6 bases). This clonotype was sampled from a man between 65 and 79 years old who had been exposed to COVID-19. Material: PBMCs or T cells enriched from blood (not recorded which). CDR3 sequence (DNA): TGTGCCAGCAGCCAAGGGACAGCTTATGGCTACACCTTC. Translated: CASSQGTAYGYTF.